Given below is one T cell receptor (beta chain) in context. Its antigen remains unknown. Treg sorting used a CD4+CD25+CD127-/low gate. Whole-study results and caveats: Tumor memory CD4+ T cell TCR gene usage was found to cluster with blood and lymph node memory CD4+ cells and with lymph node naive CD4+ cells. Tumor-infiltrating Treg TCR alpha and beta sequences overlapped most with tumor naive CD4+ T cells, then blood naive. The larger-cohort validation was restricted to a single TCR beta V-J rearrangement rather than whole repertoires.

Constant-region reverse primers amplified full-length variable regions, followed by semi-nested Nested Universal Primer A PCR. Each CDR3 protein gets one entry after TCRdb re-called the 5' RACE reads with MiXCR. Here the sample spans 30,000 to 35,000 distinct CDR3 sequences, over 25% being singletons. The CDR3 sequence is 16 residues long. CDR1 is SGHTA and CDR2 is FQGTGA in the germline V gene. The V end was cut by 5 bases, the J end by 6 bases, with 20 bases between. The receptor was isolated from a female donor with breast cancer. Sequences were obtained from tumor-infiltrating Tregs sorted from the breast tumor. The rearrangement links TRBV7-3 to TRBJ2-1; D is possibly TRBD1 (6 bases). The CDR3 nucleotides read TGTGCCAGCAGCCCGCCAGAAACAGGGATGGCCAATGAGCAGTTCTTC. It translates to CASSPPETGMANEQFF. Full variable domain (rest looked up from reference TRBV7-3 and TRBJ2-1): GAGVSQTPSNKVTEKGKYVELRCDPISGHTALYWYRQSLGQGPEFLIYFQGTGAADDSGLPNDRFFAVRPEGSVSTLKIQRTERGDSAVYLCASSPPETGMANEQFFGPGTRLTVL.